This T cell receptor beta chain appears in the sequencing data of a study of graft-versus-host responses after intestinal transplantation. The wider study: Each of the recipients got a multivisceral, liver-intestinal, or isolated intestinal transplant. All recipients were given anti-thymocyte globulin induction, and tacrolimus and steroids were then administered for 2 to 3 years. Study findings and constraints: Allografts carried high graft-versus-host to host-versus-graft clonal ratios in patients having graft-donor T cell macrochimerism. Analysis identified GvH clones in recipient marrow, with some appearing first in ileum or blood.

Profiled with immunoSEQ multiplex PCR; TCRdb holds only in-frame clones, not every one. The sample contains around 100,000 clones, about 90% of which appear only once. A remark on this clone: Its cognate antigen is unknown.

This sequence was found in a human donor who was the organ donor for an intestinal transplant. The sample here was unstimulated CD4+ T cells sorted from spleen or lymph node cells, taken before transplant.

CDR3 sequence (DNA): TGTGCCAGCAGCTCGAGCCAACAGGGGTTTCCCTACGAGCAGTACTTC. Translating gives CASSSSQQGFPYEQYF. The gene calls are TRBV5-6 and TRBJ2-7; TRBD1 matches at 7 bases. The V gene end was trimmed by 3 bases and the J gene end by 2 bases; junction bases not matched to a gene: 11. The CDR3 sequence is 16 residues long. Germline values: CDR1 SGHDT, CDR2 YYEEEE.